The clone carrying this T cell receptor beta chain was seen only a few times. Its antigen is not known. This entry comes from a study of T-cell memory formation after mild COVID-19. Study observations and caveats: Clones contracting over day 15 to 85 were CD4/CD8 balanced, with later expanders leaning CD4+.

TCRdb reprocessed the 5' RACE reads with MiXCR, giving one entry per CDR3 protein. The data show approximately 410,000 distinct CDR3 sequences, 20% to 25% seen once. The V and J ends lost 10 bases and 1 base respectively, with 14 bases between them. Germline V lookup: CDR1 MNHEY, CDR2 SVGAGI. CDR3 length equals 13 residues. J is TRBJ2-7 and V is TRBV6-5; the D gene is possibly TRBD2 (6 bases). This sequence originates from an adult woman who had mild COVID-19 (a few samples of this study predate the infection). Cell type and time point are not known. Sequencing was carried out using PBMCs or a T cell subset sorted from them (not recorded which). The CDR3 nucleotides read TGTGCCACCCGAAGGGCGGGATCCTACGAGCAGTACTTC. Its translation is CATRRAGSYEQYF.